The 16 T cell receptor beta chains below all came from one sample that was sequenced in a study of Graves' ophthalmopathy and Graves' hyperthyroidism. CDR3 regions of TCR beta were amplified from RNA transcripts. The first round was an RT-PCR with HTBI primers, and the second round was a multiplex PCR. TCRdb reanalysed the multiplex PCR reads using MiXCR and keeps one entry per CDR3 protein. Found here are 150,000 to 200,000 distinct CDR3 sequences, 35% to 45% of them singletons; the top ten hold 7.5% to 10%. The sequenced sample consisted of peripheral blood. All receptors derive from a man aged 25 to 45 with Graves' ophthalmopathy.

In this sample, this clonotype turned up many times. V gene TRBV18 combines with J gene TRBJ2-5; 11 bases align to TRBD2. Per germline, CDR1 KGHSH and CDR2 LQKENI. J was trimmed by 5 bases and V by 5 bases; bases with no gene match: 4. This CDR3 comprises 14 residues. CDR3 residues: CASSGTSGSETQYF. As DNA, the CDR3 is TGTGCCAGCTCAGGAACTAGCGGGAGTGAGACCCAGTACTTC. Filled out from reference TRBV18 and TRBJ2-5, the complete variable domain reads NAGVMQNPRHLVRRRGQEARLRCSPMKGHSHVYWYRQLPEEGLKFMVYLQKENIIDESGMPKERFSAEFPKEGPSILRIQQVVRGDSAAYFCASSGTSGSETQYFGPGTRLLVL.

This clonotype has more than one count but fewer than ten. The chain has TRBV6-5 and TRBJ1-1; D gene unclear. The germline gives CDR1 MNHEY, CDR2 SVGAGI. The V gene lost 4 bases and the J gene lost 3 bases, with 15 bases spanning the gap. The CDR3 runs 15 residues. The CDR3 DNA reads as TGTGCCAGCAGTTTAGAGGTAGGAGGGTACACTGAAGCTTTCTTT. Its protein product is CASSLEVGGYTEAFF.

This clonotype has at least ten counts. CDR3: CASSLSPPDIVSSNQPQHF. DNA for the CDR3: TGTGCCAGCAGTTTATCACCCCCGGACATCGTAAGTAGTAATCAGCCCCAGCATTTT. V and J are TRBV27 and TRBJ1-5; D is possibly TRBD1 (5 bases). Per germline, CDR1 MNHEY and CDR2 SMNVEV (reference sequence). The CDR3 is 19 amino acids. The V gene lost 0 bases and the J gene lost 4 bases, with 22 bases spanning the gap.

At least ten counts were recorded for this clonotype. The V gene is TRBV7-3, the J gene TRBJ2-7; 12 nucleotides match TRBD2. The CDR3 contains 17 residues. V was pared by 0 bases and J by 1 base, with 4 bases of the junction left unmatched. From germline, CDR1 is SGHTA and CDR2 FQGTGA. CDR3 sequence (DNA): TGTGCCAGCAGCTTAACGCCCGGGACTAGCGGGTCCTACGAGCAGTACTTC. Its protein product is CASSLTPGTSGSYEQYF.

The table lists this clonotype with many counts. The V gene is TRBV28, the J gene TRBJ1-1, with 7 bases fitting TRBD1. After removal of 5 bases from V and 0 bases from J, the junction contained 6 bases not matched to a gene. The CDR3 is made up of 15 amino acids. CDR1 is MDHEN and CDR2 is SYDVKM in the germline V gene. The DNA for the CDR3 is TGTGCCAGCAGTACGGGACAGCTTATGAACACTGAAGCTTTCTTT. This gives the protein CASSTGQLMNTEAFF. The full variable domain, rest sourced from reference TRBV28 and TRBJ1-1, is DVKVTQSSRYLVKRTGEKVFLECVQDMDHENMFWYRQDPGLGLRLIYFSYDVKMKEKGDIPEGYSVSREKKERFSLILESASTNQTSMYLCASSTGQLMNTEAFFGQGTRLTVV.

Many counts were recorded for this clonotype. V and J are TRBV27 and TRBJ1-1; TRBD1 might be the D (6 bases). Per germline, CDR1 MNHEY and CDR2 SMNVEV (reference sequence). The ends were cut back, 8 bases at V and 5 bases at J, with 18 bases in the middle. The CDR3 sequence is 14 residues long. For the CDR3, the DNA is TGTGCCAGCGGCTCCTGGGGGCTGCTAACTGAAGCTTTCTTT. Translating it yields CASGSWGLLTEAFF.

V gene TRBV7-8 combines with J gene TRBJ1-5; D not certain. CDR3 size: 13 residues. The V end lost 0 bases, the J end lost 7 bases, and 7 bases lay between the germline ends. The germline V gene encodes CDR1 SGHVS and CDR2 FQNEAQ. DNA of the CDR3: TGTGCCAGCAGCTTAGCGTACAAACAGCCCCAGCATTTT. Amino acid sequence: CASSLAYKQPQHF.

The chain uses TRBV28 and TRBJ2-7; TRBD2 might be the D (7 bases). CDR1 and CDR2 (germline): MDHEN, SYDVKM. The V gene lost 3 bases and the J gene lost 3 bases, with 15 bases spanning the gap. The CDR3 has 15 amino acids. The CDR3 protein is CASSLGGGAIYEQYF. CDR3 nucleotide sequence: TGTGCCAGCAGTTTGGGAGGGGGGGCAATCTACGAGCAGTACTTC. Using reference TRBV28 and TRBJ2-7 for the parts outside the CDR3, the full variable domain is DVKVTQSSRYLVKRTGEKVFLECVQDMDHENMFWYRQDPGLGLRLIYFSYDVKMKEKGDIPEGYSVSREKKERFSLILESASTNQTSMYLCASSLGGGAIYEQYFGPGTRLTVT.

There are many counts of this clonotype. This chain joins TRBV20-1 and TRBJ2-7; TRBD1 matches 7 bases. The CDR3 covers 15 residues. Trimming at V came to 0 bases and at J to 2 bases, leaving 7 bases not matched to a gene. From germline, CDR1 is DFQATT and CDR2 SNEGSKA (reference sequence). This CDR3 reads CSARDTGAGAYEQYF. CDR3 sequence (DNA): TGCAGTGCTAGAGATACAGGGGCTGGCGCCTACGAGCAGTACTTC.

At least ten counts were recorded for this clonotype. CDR3 sequence reads: CASEGDLSSYNSPLHF. For the CDR3, the DNA is TGTGCCAGCGAGGGGGACCTTAGCTCCTATAATTCACCCCTCCACTTT. V and J are TRBV28 and TRBJ1-6; TRBD1 might be the D (6 bases). This CDR3 is built from 16 residues. The ends were cut back, 8 bases at V and 0 bases at J, with 14 bases in the middle. CDR1 MDHEN and CDR2 SYDVKM come from the germline V gene.

This clonotype was observed a handful of times. This chain links TRBV11-2 with TRBJ2-5; TRBD1 aligns across 8 bases. The V gene end was trimmed by 3 bases and the J gene end by 5 bases; junction bases not matched to a gene: 8. The V gene's germline CDR1 is SGHAT and CDR2 FQNNGV. The CDR3 contains 15 residues. CDR3 region: CASSFLTGAEETQYF. The DNA of the CDR3 is TGTGCCAGCAGCTTCCTGACAGGGGCTGAGGAGACCCAGTACTTC.

This clonotype was seen at least ten times. J is TRBJ1-5 and V is TRBV6-5, with TRBD1 matching over 7 bases. Germline-derived CDR1 and CDR2 are MNHEY and SVGAGI. V trimming: 4 bases; J trimming: 5 bases; junction bases outside the gene matches: 11. This CDR3 has 16 residues. The CDR3 DNA follows: TGTGCCAGCAGTTTTTCCCGGGACAGCTCACATCAGCCCCAGCATTTT. As protein: CASSFSRDSSHQPQHF.

This clonotype was picked up many times. This chain joins TRBV6-2 or TRBV6-3 and TRBJ1-2; possibly TRBD1 for D (5 bases). This CDR3 is 13 amino acids long. The germline V and J ends were trimmed by 8 bases and 10 bases, with 20 bases remaining between them. Germline CDR1 and CDR2: MNHEY and SVGEGT. The CDR3 here is CASRPGTYRLYTF. In nucleotides, the CDR3 is TGTGCCAGCCGACCCGGGACGTACCGACTCTACACCTTC.

DNA of the CDR3: TGCAGCGTTGAAATAAGGGGGACTAGCACCGGGGAGCTGTTTTTT. As protein: CSVEIRGTSTGELFF. The J gene is TRBJ2-2, the V gene TRBV29-1; 8 bases are a match to TRBD2. J was trimmed by 4 bases and V by 2 bases; bases with no gene match: 6. The CDR3 has 15 residues. Germline CDR1 is SQVTM and CDR2 is ANQGSEA.

Many counts were recorded for this clonotype. The chain joins TRBV28 to TRBJ2-5; the match to TRBD1 covers 8 bases. After removal of 6 bases from V and 0 bases from J, the junction contained 9 bases not matched to a gene. This CDR3 has 16 residues. From germline, CDR1 is MDHEN and CDR2 SYDVKM. The CDR3 nucleotides are TGTGCCAGCAGCCCGAGGACAGGGTGGGACCAAGAGACCCAGTACTTC. It yields the protein CASSPRTGWDQETQYF.

This rearrangement joins TRBV28 to TRBJ1-5; 8 nucleotides agree with TRBD1. In germline, CDR1 is MDHEN, CDR2 SYDVKM. The CDR3 spans 15 residues. J gave up 3 bases and V 3 bases, and 4 bases lay outside the gene matches. The CDR3 loop is CASSFVRGLNQPQHF. The CDR3 DNA is TGTGCCAGCAGTTTTGTCAGGGGGCTCAATCAGCCCCAGCATTTT. The variable domain in full, completed from reference TRBV28 and TRBJ1-5, reads DVKVTQSSRYLVKRTGEKVFLECVQDMDHENMFWYRQDPGLGLRLIYFSYDVKMKEKGDIPEGYSVSREKKERFSLILESASTNQTSMYLCASSFVRGLNQPQHFGDGTRLSIL.